The 25 T cell receptor beta chains reported below all come from one sample, sequenced in a study of PD-1 blockade in classical Hodgkin lymphoma (dated by TCRdb to 2020 to 2021). To prepare the library, the immunoSEQ multiplex PCR assay was applied. Held by TCRdb, this immuneACCESS table contains in-frame sequences only and omits some clones. Under half of the omission traces to an unresolved V gene where checked; the cause of the rest is unknown. The sample table records about 60,000 clones; over 85% of these occur just once. The ten largest clones represent roughly 8% of the sample. In light of the paper, this sample's time point label describes: cycle 4 day 1 (C4D1), after five to seven weeks of nivolumab. Relapse after autologous stem cell transplantation had occurred in all trial patients, and cohorts A, B and C were distinguished by prior brentuximab vedotin exposure. This specimen was peripheral blood mononuclear cells (PBMCs), taken before the fourth cycle of nivolumab. These receptors were taken from a human donor with classical Hodgkin lymphoma.

This chain connects TRBV6-5 to TRBJ2-7, with 8 positions matching TRBD2. Germline V gene data show CDR1 as MNHEY and CDR2 as SVGAGI. V gave up 5 bases and J gave up 3 bases; unmatched junction bases: 9. The CDR3 extends over 15 amino acids. CDR3 residues: CASSHYRTSGYEQYF. The CDR3 DNA follows: TGTGCCAGCAGTCACTATAGAACTAGCGGCTACGAGCAGTACTTC.

The chain couples TRBV6-1 to TRBJ2-5; 10 bases line up with TRBD2. The CDR3 loop spans 15 amino acids. The germline V gene encodes CDR1 MNHNS and CDR2 SASEGT. Trimming at V came to 6 bases and at J to 3 bases, leaving 7 bases not matched to a gene. The CDR3 nucleotides read TGTGCCAGCAGCAGAGCGGGAGGGCCAGAAGAGACCCAGTACTTC. This codes for CASSRAGGPEETQYF.

The J gene is TRBJ1-4, the V gene TRBV6-5; possibly TRBD1 for D (6 bases). Germline V gives CDR1 MNHEY, CDR2 SVGAGI. The ends were cut back, 2 bases at V and 5 bases at J, with 12 bases in the middle. The CDR3 length is 15 residues. The chain's CDR3 is CASSYDTGSNEKLFF. Written as DNA, the CDR3 is TGTGCCAGCAGTTACGACACAGGGTCAAATGAAAAACTGTTTTTT.

This chain joins TRBV2 and TRBJ2-5, with 10 nucleotides matching TRBD2. CDR1 and CDR2 from the germline V gene are SNHLY and FYNNEI. The CDR3 is 14 amino acids. With V trimmed by 2 bases and J by 4 bases, 1 base remained unmatched. CDR3 DNA: TGTGCCAGCAGTGAAAGCGGGAGGGGAGAGACCCAGTACTTC. As protein: CASSESGRGETQYF.

The J gene is TRBJ2-4, the V gene TRBV9; tentatively, D is TRBD1 (6 bases). This CDR3 has 15 residues. Germline values: CDR1 SGDLS, CDR2 YYNGEE. Trimming left V 3 bases short and J 8 bases short, with 18 bases between. The CDR3 reads CASSARSAPGDIQYF. The CDR3 DNA is TGTGCCAGCAGCGCCCGGAGCGCGCCAGGGGACATTCAGTACTTC.

This clone has only one observation. The rearrangement links TRBV7-9 to TRBJ1-4; D might be TRBD1 (6 bases). The CDR3 length is 14 residues. The V gene's germline CDR1 is SEHNR and CDR2 FQNEAQ (reference sequence). V was cut by 2 bases and J by 7 bases, with 11 bases left in between. CDR3 in amino acids: CASSLTGKGEKLFF. The CDR3 DNA reads as TGTGCCAGCAGCTTAACAGGGAAGGGTGAAAAACTGTTTTTT.

In its sample, this clone was seen once. V and J are TRBV29-1 and TRBJ2-5, with TRBD2 matching 12 bases. The CDR3 covers 15 residues. V lost 5 bases and J lost 4; bases outside the gene matches: 8. Germline V gene sequence: CDR1 SQVTM, CDR2 ANQGSEA. The CDR3 here is CSVNKLAGGGETQYF. CDR3 in DNA: TGCAGCGTTAATAAACTAGCGGGAGGAGGAGAGACCCAGTACTTC. The whole variable domain, filled in from reference TRBV29-1 and TRBJ2-5, reads SAVISQKPSRDICQRGTSLTIQCQVDSQVTMMFWYRQQPGQSLTLIATANQGSEATYESGFVIDKFPISRPNLTFSTLTVSNMSPEDSSIYLCSVNKLAGGGETQYFGPGTRLLVL.

The rearrangement joins TRBV27 to TRBJ2-7, with 7 bases aligning to TRBD1. V was clipped by 3 bases and J by 0 bases; unmatched bases: 8. This CDR3 contains 16 residues. Germline CDR1 MNHEY, CDR2 SMNVEV (reference sequence). The CDR3 DNA reads as TGTGCCAGCAGTTTCGCCGGGACAGCGAGCTCCTACGAGCAGTACTTC. This gives the protein CASSFAGTASSYEQYF.

This chain joins TRBV4-2 and TRBJ1-5, with D perhaps TRBD1 (5 bases). Per germline, CDR1 LGHNA and CDR2 YNFKEQ. Trimming cost V 0 bases and J 5 bases, with 14 bases left between them. The CDR3 loop spans 16 amino acids. The CDR3 DNA reads TGTGCCAGCAGCCAAGATTGGGGCAGGCCGTATCAGCCCCAGCATTTT. Translating it yields CASSQDWGRPYQPQHF.

The chain links TRBV18 to TRBJ2-3; TRBD2 aligns across 10 bases. Germline V CDR1 and CDR2: KGHSH, LQKENI. V gave up 3 bases and J gave up 5 bases; unmatched junction bases: 8. The CDR3 spans 16 residues. The CDR3 coding sequence is TGTGCCAGCTCACCGGCTCGGACTAGCGGACAAGATACGCAGTATTTT. It is translated as CASSPARTSGQDTQYF.

This chain joins TRBV5-5 and TRBJ1-5; D is uncertain. The germline gives CDR1 SGHKS, CDR2 YYEKEE (reference sequence). Trimming pared 0 bases from V and 6 bases from J, leaving 10 bases between. The CDR3 has 14 residues. In DNA, the CDR3 is TGTGCCAGCAGCTTGGCCGGGATAGGTCAGCCCCAGCATTTT. It is translated as CASSLAGIGQPQHF.

The chain is built from TRBV19 and TRBJ2-7; 7 bases are shared with TRBD2. From germline, CDR1 is LNHDA and CDR2 SQIVND (reference sequence). This CDR3 has 11 residues. Losses at the gene ends were 8 bases for V and 6 bases for J; bases not matched to a gene: 4. This chain's CDR3 is CASGEGREQYF. In nucleotides, the CDR3 is TGTGCCAGTGGGGAGGGCCGCGAGCAGTACTTC. Full variable domain (remainder filled in from reference TRBV19 and TRBJ2-7): DGGITQSPKYLFRKEGQNVTLSCEQNLNHDAMYWYRQDPGQGLRLIYYSQIVNDFQKGDIAEGYSVSREKKESFPLTVTSAQKNPTAFYLCASGEGREQYFGPGTRLTVT.

This chain uses TRBV5-6 with TRBJ2-5; the match to TRBD2 covers 11 bases. CDR3 length: 15 residues. Germline CDR1 and CDR2: SGHDT and YYEEEE. The ends lost 4 bases at V and 5 bases at J; junction bases unmatched: 7. The CDR3 nucleotides are TGTGCCAGCAGCGATGGGACTAGCGGCTCGGAGACCCAGTACTTC. Its protein product is CASSDGTSGSETQYF. Full variable domain (remainder filled in from reference TRBV5-6 and TRBJ2-5): DAGVTQSPTHLIKTRGQQVTLRCSPKSGHDTVSWYQQALGQGPQFIFQYYEEEERQRGNFPDRFSGHQFPNYSSELNVNALLLGDSALYLCASSDGTSGSETQYFGPGTRLLVL.

This chain connects TRBV19 to TRBJ1-1, with 7 bases that match TRBD1. CDR3 length equals 15 residues. Germline trimming cut 5 bases from V and 1 base from J; bases unmatched to any gene: 7. Germline lookup yields CDR1 LNHDA and CDR2 SQIVND (reference sequence). DNA of the CDR3: TGTGCCAGTAGTCCCCGACAGGGAGCGAACACTGAAGCTTTCTTT. This gives the protein CASSPRQGANTEAFF.

The chain joins TRBV7-9 to TRBJ2-1; 14 bases align to TRBD2. The CDR3 length is 15 residues. After removal of 5 bases from V and 9 bases from J, the junction contained 6 bases not matched to a gene. CDR1 is SEHNR, CDR2 FQNEAQ, per germline (reference sequence). CDR3 bases: TGTGCCAGCAGCGTCCCCGGGACTAGCGGGGGTGAGCAGTTCTTC. This codes for CASSVPGTSGGEQFF.

The chain carries TRBV2 and TRBJ1-6; 7 nucleotides align to TRBD1. Germline V gives CDR1 SNHLY, CDR2 FYNNEI. The V segment lost 4 bases and the J segment 9 bases; nucleotides outside the gene matches: 9. The CDR3 runs to 15 residues. DNA of the CDR3: TGTGCCAGCAGTGCGGACAGGTTATATGGTTCACCCCTCCACTTT. Amino acids: CASSADRLYGSPLHF. The full variable domain, in which reference TRBV2 and TRBJ1-6 provide the parts outside the CDR3, is EPEVTQTPSHQVTQMGQEVILRCVPISNHLYFYWYRQILGQKVEFLVSFYNNEISEKSEIFDDQFSVERPDGSNFTLKIRSTKLEDSAMYFCASSADRLYGSPLHFGNGTRLTVT.

This clone appeared a single time. The chain has TRBV6-5 and TRBJ2-5, with 15 bases fitting TRBD2. The CDR3 totals 15 residues. V trimming: 7 bases; J trimming: 3 bases; junction bases outside the gene matches: 3. In germline, CDR1 is MNHEY, CDR2 SVGAGI. The CDR3 is CASMGLAGGKETQYF. The DNA for the CDR3 is TGTGCCAGCATGGGACTAGCGGGGGGAAAAGAGACCCAGTACTTC.

This sequence joins TRBV27 and TRBJ1-4; TRBD1 agrees at 8 bases. There are 17 residues in the CDR3. CDR1 and CDR2 from the germline V gene are MNHEY and SMNVEV (reference sequence). After removal of 4 bases from V and 7 bases from J, the junction contained 14 bases not matched to a gene. This CDR3 reads CASSSLTPRGQGEKLFF. The DNA for the CDR3 is TGTGCCAGCAGTTCCCTCACCCCCAGGGGGCAGGGTGAAAAACTGTTTTTT.

The chain combines TRBV7-7 with TRBJ2-2, with 10 bases aligning to TRBD2. The J segment lost 3 bases and the V segment lost 4 bases, leaving 11 bases of the junction unmatched. Per the germline V gene, CDR1 is SSHAT and CDR2 is FNYEAQ (reference sequence). This CDR3 comprises 18 residues. The DNA of the CDR3 is TGTGCCAGCAGCTGCGGCACTTCGGGACTAGCGTACACCGGGGAGCTGTTTTTT. This gives the protein CASSCGTSGLAYTGELFF.

This clone was observed a few times. This rearrangement joins TRBV6-1 to TRBJ1-3, with D tentatively TRBD1 (6 bases). Germline lookup yields CDR1 MNHNS and CDR2 SASEGT. The CDR3 covers 15 residues. The V end was cut by 7 bases, the J end by 0 bases, with 13 bases between. As DNA, the CDR3 is TGTGCCAGCACTTGGGGGCAGAACTCTGGAAACACCATATATTTT. This sequence encodes CASTWGQNSGNTIYF.

V usage is TRBV28 and J usage is TRBJ1-1; TRBD1 matches 9 bases. The germline gives CDR1 MDHEN, CDR2 SYDVKM. V lost 5 bases, J lost 4 bases, and 8 bases stayed unmatched. This CDR3 is 15 amino acids long. This CDR3 reads CASSTGQGLGTEAFF. Written as DNA, the CDR3 is TGTGCCAGCAGTACGGGACAGGGTTTGGGCACTGAAGCTTTCTTT.

The chain recombines TRBV7-9 with TRBJ1-2; tentatively, D is TRBD1 (5 bases). CDR1 and CDR2 from the germline V gene are SEHNR and FQNEAQ (reference sequence). This CDR3 has 13 amino acids. V lost 5 bases and J 8 bases, leaving 15 bases between the germline ends. The CDR3 region has the DNA TGTGCCAGCAGCGACGAAACAGGAGGCGGCTACACCTTC. Translating it yields CASSDETGGGYTF.

This chain uses TRBV4-1 with TRBJ2-7; TRBD2 aligns across 12 bases. Germline-derived CDR1 and CDR2 are MGHRA and YSYEKL. The CDR3 consists of 18 residues. Germline trimming cut 2 bases from V and 0 bases from J; bases unmatched to any gene: 8. The CDR3 region is CASSQTMRGLAGSYEQYF. CDR3 DNA sequence: TGCGCCAGCAGCCAAACTATGAGGGGACTAGCGGGCTCCTACGAGCAGTACTTC.

The chain joins TRBV7-2 to TRBJ2-7; D gene ambiguous. V shed 7 bases and J shed 3 bases, with 10 bases lying between them. Germline CDR1 reads SGHTA; CDR2 reads FQGNSA. The CDR3 covers 12 residues. CDR3 loop: CASNLGGYEQYF. CDR3 coding DNA: TGTGCCAGCAACCTAGGCGGCTACGAGCAGTACTTC.

The V and J genes are TRBV10-3 and TRBJ2-5; 10 bases agree with TRBD1. CDR1 is ENHRY and CDR2 is SYGVKD in the germline V gene. The V segment lost 11 bases and the J segment 5 bases; nucleotides outside the gene matches: 8. The CDR3 runs to 13 residues. The CDR3 protein is CASGDRGHETQYF. CDR3 DNA: TGTGCCTCGGGGGACAGGGGCCACGAGACCCAGTACTTC.